The 8 T cell receptor beta chains below come from one sample, sequenced in a study of a mutant IDH1 vaccine in newly diagnosed glioma. No antigen has been assigned to these receptors. Specified time point: week 11, during vaccination. In every dose of vaccine, 300 ug of mutant IDH1 20-mer peptide was given alongside topical imiquimod. Profiled with immunoSEQ multiplex PCR; TCRdb holds only in-frame clones, not every one. The data show 40,000 or so clones, 80% to 85% seen once. Sequencing was performed on PBMCs, taken from a glioma patient whose treatment included an IDH1 peptide vaccine. Source of these receptors: a man in his forties with glioma.

V and J are TRBV6-5 and TRBJ2-7; 10 bases match TRBD2. V shed 6 bases, J shed 3 bases, and the junction held 8 bases outside the gene matches. Germline CDR1 MNHEY, CDR2 SVGAGI. The CDR3 runs 15 residues. The CDR3 DNA sequence: TGTGCCAGCAGGTCCTCTGGGACTAGCGACTACGAGCAGTACTTC. Translation: CASRSSGTSDYEQYF.

The gene calls are TRBV19 and TRBJ2-1, with a possible D match to TRBD2 (6 bases). V shed 3 bases and J shed 1 base, with 13 bases lying between them. The CDR3 is 16 residues long. Per the germline V gene, CDR1 is LNHDA and CDR2 is SQIVND (reference sequence). The CDR3 spells CASSMSGGGSYNEQFF. The CDR3 nucleotides read TGTGCCAGTAGTATGAGCGGTGGGGGGTCCTACAATGAGCAGTTCTTC.

This clone was recorded once. The J gene is TRBJ2-5, the V gene TRBV5-1, with 7 nucleotides matching TRBD1. The trim removed 0 bases at V and 5 bases at J, leaving 4 bases unmatched. This CDR3 comprises 14 residues. The germline gives CDR1 SGHRS, CDR2 YFSETQ. The CDR3 nucleotides read TGCGCCAGCAGCTTGGGACAGGGTTGGGAGACCCAGTACTTC. This sequence encodes CASSLGQGWETQYF.

This rearrangement joins TRBV7-9 to TRBJ1-2; TRBD1 matches at 10 bases. V shed 6 bases and J 6 bases; nucleotides not matched to a gene: 7. The CDR3 has 14 residues. CDR1 and CDR2 (germline): SEHNR, FQNEAQ (reference sequence). DNA of the CDR3: TGTGCCAGCAGGAAGACAGGGGGCGCGGATGGCTACACCTTC. This encodes CASRKTGGADGYTF.

CDR3 in amino acids: CTGGRFAWSSYNEQFF. CDR3 coding DNA: TGCACCGGGGGTAGATTCGCCTGGAGCTCCTACAATGAGCAGTTCTTC. This chain connects TRBV1 to TRBJ2-1. TRBV1 is a listed pseudogene. The length of the CDR3 is 16 residues.

The V and J genes are TRBV19 and TRBJ2-2; D might be TRBD2 (6 bases). CDR3 length: 15 residues. With 1 base removed from V and 4 bases from J, the gap between germline ends came to 10 bases. In germline, CDR1 is LNHDA, CDR2 SQIVND (reference sequence). CDR3 sequence reads: CASSIGLGGTGELFF. Written as DNA, the CDR3 is TGTGCCAGTAGTATAGGACTAGGTGGCACCGGGGAGCTGTTTTTT.

Remarks on this clone: This same CDR3 is encoded by further DNA sequences in the sample. The chain carries TRBV5-1 and TRBJ1-2, with a possible D match to TRBD1 (5 bases). V was clipped by 1 base and J by 3 bases, with 7 bases between them. The CDR3 covers 13 residues. The germline V gene encodes CDR1 SGHRS and CDR2 YFSETQ. Here the CDR3 DNA reads TGCGCCAGCAGCTTGAGGGGCGACTATGGCTACACCTTC. It is translated as CASSLRGDYGYTF.

V usage is TRBV9 and J usage is TRBJ2-2; no clear D. The V gene's germline CDR1 is SGDLS and CDR2 YYNGEE. This CDR3 region has 16 residues. V dropped 0 bases and J dropped 5 bases, with 14 bases sitting between them. The chain's CDR3 is CASSVALSFRTGELFF. As DNA, the CDR3 is TGTGCCAGCAGCGTAGCTCTCTCCTTTAGGACCGGGGAGCTGTTTTTT.